The clone carrying this T cell receptor beta chain appeared a single time. This entry is derived from a study of blood T cell repertoires in COVID-19. For the study at large: COVID-19 samples from acute and convalescent phases originated in the United States, Italy and Spain.

Germline CDR1 and CDR2: MNHEY and SMNVEV (reference sequence). The CDR3 has 15 amino acids. Unmatched junction bases numbered 3, after V lost 2 bases and J lost 1 base. Cohort placement rested on clinical history that participants reported themselves. Recovered participants had two consecutive negative NP/OP PCR tests, healthcare professional clearance, or symptom resolution. Generated by immunoSEQ multiplex PCR, the TCRdb table keeps only in-frame clones and is missing some. The repertoire holds hundreds of thousands of clones, with roughly 90% as singletons. The rearrangement uses TRBV27 and TRBJ2-5, with 8 bases fitting TRBD2. The source material was PBMCs or T cells enriched from blood (not recorded which). The receptor was isolated from a woman between 40 and 50 years old who had recovered from COVID-19. The CDR3 coding sequence is TGTGCCAGCAGTTTAGCGGGGGGCGTCCAAGAGACCCAGTACTTC. Translating gives CASSLAGGVQETQYF.